The 9 T cell receptor beta chains presented below share a single source sample, sequenced in a study of cytomegalovirus exposure and HLA in healthy donors. Primers for the PCR totalled 60 Vbeta and 13 Jbeta. The table came from immunoSEQ multiplex PCR; TCRdb's copy has only in-frame clones and leaves some out. The table includes tens of thousands of clones, more than 70% detected once. The specimen was PBMCs. Source of these receptors: a man younger than 40 in good health and CMV-seropositive.

Concerning this clone: The junction and the germline gene differ at one end; a read error may be behind it. This chain links TRBV7-9 with TRBJ1-5; 8 nucleotides match TRBD1. Germline CDR1 SEHNR, CDR2 FQNEAQ (reference sequence). This CDR3 has 13 amino acids. This CDR3 is CSSSTGGFQPQHF. The CDR3 coding sequence is TGTTCCAGCAGCACAGGGGGTTTTCAGCCCCAGCATTTT.

CDR3 nucleotides: TGTGCCAGCTGCCGGCGGGGGGAAAACACCGGGGAGCTGTTTTTT. Its translation: CASCRRGENTGELFF. V gene TRBV28 combines with J gene TRBJ2-2, with 8 bases identical to TRBD2. The CDR3 runs to 15 residues. CDR1 and CDR2 from the germline V gene are MDHEN and SYDVKM. With V trimmed by 8 bases and J by 2 bases, 7 bases remained unmatched.

The chain links TRBV7-8 to TRBJ2-1, with no clear D. The CDR3 totals 12 residues. Trimming took off 3 bases at V and 3 bases at J, with 3 bases between the two ends. Looked up from germline, CDR1 is SGHVS and CDR2 is FQNEAQ. CDR3 coding DNA: TGTGCCAGCAGCTTTCTCTACAATGAGCAGTTCTTC. Amino acids: CASSFLYNEQFF.

The chain couples TRBV7-3 to TRBJ2-2; 8 bases match TRBD2. The V gene end was trimmed by 5 bases and the J gene end by 4 bases; junction bases not matched to a gene: 12. Germline-derived CDR1 and CDR2 are SGHTA and FQGTGA. The length of the CDR3 is 17 residues. DNA for the CDR3: TGTGCCAGCAGCCCCAACCCTGGACTAGCCATCACCGGGGAGCTGTTTTTT. This codes for CASSPNPGLAITGELFF. The full variable domain, rest sourced from reference TRBV7-3 and TRBJ2-2, is GAGVSQTPSNKVTEKGKYVELRCDPISGHTALYWYRQSLGQGPEFLIYFQGTGAADDSGLPNDRFFAVRPEGSVSTLKIQRTERGDSAVYLCASSPNPGLAITGELFFGEGSRLTVL.

CDR3 amino acids: CASSQDKFGQDNQPQHF. CDR3 in DNA: TGCGCCAGCAGCCAAGACAAGTTTGGACAGGACAATCAGCCCCAGCATTTT. The rearrangement uses TRBV4-3 and TRBJ1-5, with 7 bases that match TRBD1. V was pared by 0 bases and J by 3 bases, with 8 bases of the junction left unmatched. The CDR3 loop spans 17 amino acids. Looked up from germline, CDR1 is LGHNA and CDR2 is YSLEER.

This clone was seen only once. The V call is TRBV9, the J call TRBJ2-5; 12 nucleotides line up with TRBD2. V was clipped by 6 bases and J by 2 bases; unmatched bases: 14. The CDR3 runs 18 residues. Germline loops: CDR1 SGDLS, CDR2 YYNGEE. CDR3 sequence reads: CASTPGASGGGDQETQYF. The CDR3, as DNA: TGTGCCAGCACCCCGGGGGCTAGCGGGGGGGGCGATCAAGAGACCCAGTACTTC.

CDR3 nucleotide sequence: TGTGCCAGCAGTTACTCTGTTATAAGGGGGCGTAATGGCTACACCTTC. Its translation: CASSYSVIRGRNGYTF. The V and J genes are TRBV6-5 and TRBJ1-2; 7 positions match TRBD1. V trimming: 0 bases; J trimming: 6 bases; junction bases outside the gene matches: 10. Germline V gene data show CDR1 as MNHEY and CDR2 as SVGAGI. The CDR3 totals 16 residues.

V is TRBV7-2 and J is TRBJ1-5; D is possibly TRBD1 (5 bases). CDR3 length: 15 residues. Germline values: CDR1 SGHTA, CDR2 FQGNSA. V lost 3 bases and J 0 bases, leaving 9 bases between the germline ends. DNA of the CDR3: TGTGCCAGCAGCTTTTCGACAGTTAGCAATCAGCCCCAGCATTTT. It is translated as CASSFSTVSNQPQHF.

The chain links TRBV5-1 to TRBJ2-1; 8 nucleotides agree with TRBD2. V lost 8 bases to trimming and J lost 1 base; unmatched junction nucleotides: 8. CDR3 length: 15 amino acids. From germline, CDR1 is SGHRS and CDR2 YFSETQ. CDR3 bases: TGCGCCAGTAGTACTAGCGGCGTTTCCTACAATGAGCAGTTCTTC. Its translation is CASSTSGVSYNEQFF.